This TCR beta chain comes out of a study of naive and memory T cell subsets. Sequential positive selection took CD4 T cells first, then CD8 T cells. Both TRBC1 and TRBC2 were covered by a beta constant-region primer of two equimolar oligonucleotides. The ligated cDNA underwent four PCR rounds using SP2 and nested alpha and beta constant-region primers. One entry per CDR3 protein results from TCRdb running MiXCR on the UMI-ligation and nested PCR reads. The sample includes 95,000 to 150,000 distinct CDR3 sequences, roughly 36% of them seen just once. The J segment lost 2 bases and the V segment lost 1 base, leaving 2 bases of the junction unmatched. Germline V gene lookup returns CDR1 SGHVS and CDR2 FQNEAQ. This CDR3 comprises 15 residues. With regard to this clonotype: Antigen: not known.

The study's findings and limits: Over 90% of naive TCR sequences appeared only once after error correction, unlike memory subsets. Diversity fell and Gini index rose from naive through CM, EM, EMRA. Clonotypes are single alpha or beta chains, not paired receptors.

This clonotype originated in a human donor in good health. The chain couples TRBV7-8 to TRBJ2-1, with TRBD1 matching 7 bases. Sequenced material: central memory CD4+ T cells from blood. CDR3 sequence (DNA): TGTGCCAGCAGCTTAGTTCAGGGGGCCTACAATGAGCAGTTCTTC. Translated, it gives CASSLVQGAYNEQFF.